Shown below are 18 T cell receptor beta chains from a single sample sequenced in a study of blood T cell repertoires in COVID-19 (dated by TCRdb to about 2020). The receptor library was made with the immunoSEQ multiplex PCR assay. TCRdb mirrors the immuneACCESS table, restricted to in-frame sequences. Some clones are absent from its copies; in checked studies, under half trace to an unresolved V gene, and the reason for the others is unknown. The sample table lists approximately 49,000 clones, around nine tenths of them with a count of one. Together, the top ten hold 3.5% to 4.5% of the sample. What was sequenced was peripheral blood. The receptors were sampled from a man aged 45-60 years with acute or convalescent COVID-19.

This clone was counted once. The chain couples TRBV6-5 to TRBJ1-6; 8 bases agree with TRBD1. Per the germline V gene, CDR1 is MNHEY and CDR2 is SVGAGI. The CDR3 length is 15 residues. V lost 6 bases to trimming and J lost 10 bases; unmatched junction nucleotides: 11. This chain's CDR3 is CASSLRTGLGSPLHF. CDR3 sequence (DNA): TGTGCCAGCAGCCTCCGGACAGGGTTGGGATCACCCCTCCACTTT.

This clone was seen a single time. The CDR3 protein is CASSVGGREGLYEQYF. The CDR3 nucleotides are TGTGCCAGCAGCGTAGGGGGCAGGGAGGGTCTCTACGAGCAGTACTTC. The rearrangement uses TRBV9 and TRBJ2-7; 7 nucleotides align to TRBD2. Germline trimming cut 0 bases from V and 3 bases from J; bases unmatched to any gene: 9. The V gene's germline CDR1 is SGDLS and CDR2 YYNGEE. The CDR3 extends over 16 amino acids. Full variable domain (outside the CDR3, taken from reference TRBV9 and TRBJ2-7): DSGVTQTPKHLITATGQRVTLRCSPRSGDLSVYWYQQSLDQGLQFLIQYYNGEERAKGNILERFSAQQFPDLHSELNLSSLELGDSALYFCASSVGGREGLYEQYFGPGTRLTVT.

This chain connects TRBV11-1 to TRBJ2-7; D unclear. The V end lost 4 bases, the J end lost 3 bases, and 7 bases lay between the germline ends. The CDR3 has 12 residues. Germline V CDR1 and CDR2: SGHAT, FQDESV (reference sequence). The CDR3 here is CASSSRHYEQYF. The CDR3 bases are TGTGCCAGCAGCTCGCGCCACTACGAGCAGTACTTC.

The chain combines TRBV7-2 with TRBJ1-3; D remains unclear. Germline V gene lookup returns CDR1 SGHTA and CDR2 FQGNSA. This CDR3 is built from 15 residues. V was shortened by 1 base and J by 0 bases, with 7 bases between the two germline ends. The CDR3 DNA reads as TGTGCCAGCAGCTTAGGCGCGCTCTCTGGAAACACCATATATTTT. As protein: CASSLGALSGNTIYF.

V and J are TRBV3-1 (or the pseudogene TRBV3-2) and TRBJ1-1; no firm D call. This CDR3 is built from 13 residues. The germline V gene encodes CDR1 LGHDT and CDR2 YNNKEL (reference sequence). V was trimmed by 1 base and J by 8 bases, leaving 11 bases between them. CDR3 nucleotides: TGTGCCAGCAGCCAAGGAGGTTCTGGGGAAGCTTTCTTT. It codes for CASSQGGSGEAFF.

CDR3 protein: CASSLGVRGREDTQYF. The CDR3 DNA is TGTGCCAGCAGCTTAGGGGTCCGCGGGAGGGAAGATACGCAGTATTTT. The chain links TRBV7-6 to TRBJ2-3; 9 bases are shared with TRBD2. The V gene's germline CDR1 is SGHVS and CDR2 FNYEAQ. The CDR3 runs 16 residues. V was clipped by 1 base and J by 5 bases; unmatched bases: 7.

This chain connects TRBV6-4 to TRBJ1-1; TRBD1 matches 7 bases. This CDR3 has 14 amino acids. V shed 8 bases, J shed 2 bases, and the junction held 8 bases outside the gene matches. The germline CDR1 and CDR2 sequences are MRHNA and SNTAGT. The CDR3 region has the DNA TGTGCCAGCCGAGCAGGGGGATTAAACACTGAAGCTTTCTTT. This sequence encodes CASRAGGLNTEAFF.

This chain links TRBV5-4 with TRBJ2-5; 11 bases are a match to TRBD1. The germline gives CDR1 SGHNT, CDR2 YYREEE (reference sequence). V lost 3 bases and J lost 5; bases outside the gene matches: 6. This CDR3 is 15 amino acids long. The CDR3 loop is CASSSGQGAWETQYF. CDR3 DNA sequence: TGTGCCAGCAGCTCCGGACAGGGGGCATGGGAGACCCAGTACTTC.

The J gene is TRBJ2-3, the V gene TRBV7-9; no clear D gene. With 6 bases removed from V and 2 bases from J, the gap between germline ends came to 9 bases. Germline lookup yields CDR1 SEHNR and CDR2 FQNEAQ (reference sequence). This CDR3 region has 13 residues. DNA for the CDR3: TGTGCCAGCAGAGGAAGCGCCACAGATACGCAGTATTTT. Encoded protein: CASRGSATDTQYF.

The rearrangement links TRBV6-1 to TRBJ2-5; TRBD1 aligns across 9 bases. Germline V gene lookup returns CDR1 MNHNS and CDR2 SASEGT. The trim removed 3 bases at V and 5 bases at J, leaving 4 bases unmatched. This CDR3 contains 14 residues. CDR3 nucleotides: TGTGCCAGCAGTGACGACAGGGGGTGGGAGACCCAGTACTTC. Its translation: CASSDDRGWETQYF.

The chain couples TRBV5-8 to TRBJ1-5, with 7 bases lining up with TRBD1. This CDR3 is 15 amino acids long. The trim removed 4 bases at V and 4 bases at J, leaving 8 bases unmatched. Per germline, CDR1 SGHTS and CDR2 YDEGEE. As DNA, the CDR3 is TGTGCCAGCAGCATGGGACAGCTTACAAATCAGCCCCAGCATTTT. It translates to CASSMGQLTNQPQHF.

V usage is TRBV6-4 and J usage is TRBJ1-1; a possible D gene is TRBD1 (5 bases). Trimming removed 6 bases at V and 7 bases at J, with 15 bases between. The CDR3 covers 13 residues. Germline loops: CDR1 MRHNA, CDR2 SNTAGT. The CDR3 DNA follows: TGTGCCAGCAGAACAGGTCCGGAGAATGAAGCTTTCTTT. Its translation: CASRTGPENEAFF.

The gene calls are TRBV24-1 and TRBJ1-1, with D perhaps matching TRBD1 (5 bases). V lost 2 bases to trimming and J lost 5 bases, with 8 bases between them. The CDR3 is 13 residues long. Looked up from germline, CDR1 is KGHDR and CDR2 is SFDVKD. The chain's CDR3 is CATSDSQGTEAFF. CDR3 nucleotides: TGTGCCACCAGTGATTCGCAGGGTACTGAAGCTTTCTTT.

The rearrangement uses TRBV10-1 and TRBJ2-7; 7 positions match TRBD2. CDR3 length: 13 residues. V lost 0 bases to trimming and J lost 6 bases; unmatched junction nucleotides: 2. Germline-derived CDR1 and CDR2 are WNHNN and SYGVQD (reference sequence). The CDR3, as DNA: TGCGCCAGCAGTGAGTCGGGGAGGGCCGAGCAGTACTTC. It codes for CASSESGRAEQYF.

This chain joins TRBV11-2 and TRBJ1-1, with 12 bases lining up with TRBD1. V trimming: 5 bases; J trimming: 4 bases; junction bases outside the gene matches: 11. This CDR3 is built from 17 residues. Germline loops: CDR1 SGHAT, CDR2 FQNNGV. The DNA of the CDR3 is TGTGCCAGCAGCCCCCGATCTAGGGACAGGGGGCTCACTGAAGCTTTCTTT. Translating it yields CASSPRSRDRGLTEAFF.

This chain connects TRBV5-6 to TRBJ2-7, with TRBD2 as a possible D gene (7 bases). The CDR3 length is 14 residues. With 2 bases removed from V and 5 bases from J, the gap between germline ends came to 14 bases. CDR1 is SGHDT and CDR2 is YYEEEE in the germline V gene. CDR3 DNA: TGTGCCAGCAGCTTTAGTACAGGGAGGGACGAGCAGTACTTC. The encoded protein is CASSFSTGRDEQYF.

The chain recombines TRBV11-3 with TRBJ2-5; 14 nucleotides match TRBD2. The trim removed 9 bases at V and 5 bases at J, leaving 8 bases unmatched. The CDR3 has 15 residues. Germline-derived CDR1 and CDR2 are SGHNT and YENEEA. CDR3 region: CASGGTSGSIETQYF. Here the CDR3 DNA reads TGTGCCAGTGGGGGGACTAGCGGGAGTATCGAGACCCAGTACTTC.

Written as DNA, the CDR3 is TGTGCCACAGGGACTAGCGGGGGGTCGGGAGAGACCCAGTACTTC. It translates to CATGTSGGSGETQYF. This chain connects TRBV25-1 to TRBJ2-5; 15 nucleotides line up with TRBD2. Trimming at V came to 10 bases and at J to 4 bases, leaving 7 bases not matched to a gene. Germline CDR1 MGHDK, CDR2 SYGVNS. This CDR3 spans 15 amino acids.